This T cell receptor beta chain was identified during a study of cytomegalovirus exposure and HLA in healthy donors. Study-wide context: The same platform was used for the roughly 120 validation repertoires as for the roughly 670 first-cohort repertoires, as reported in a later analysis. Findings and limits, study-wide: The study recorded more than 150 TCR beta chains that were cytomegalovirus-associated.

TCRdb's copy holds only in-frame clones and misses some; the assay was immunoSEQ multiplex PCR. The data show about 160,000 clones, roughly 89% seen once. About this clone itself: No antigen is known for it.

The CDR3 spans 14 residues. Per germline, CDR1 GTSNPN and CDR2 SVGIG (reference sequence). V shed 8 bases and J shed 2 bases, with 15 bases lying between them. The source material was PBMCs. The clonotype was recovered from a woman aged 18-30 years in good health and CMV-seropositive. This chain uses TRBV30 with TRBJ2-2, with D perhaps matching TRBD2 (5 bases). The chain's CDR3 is CAQRPGTNTGELFF. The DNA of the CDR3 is TGTGCCCAAAGACCGGGAACTAACACCGGGGAGCTGTTTTTT.